Listed here is a single TCR beta chain. Methods used by the authors: For nucleated cells, counts were estimated from reference gene primer amplification. Repertoires were generated with immunoSEQ multiplex PCR, while TCRdb's copy carries only in-frame clones and drops some. For V, J and clone size, that table is used; D and trimming come from the DNA. The sample contains approximately 150,000 clones, around 84% of which appear only once. The data are from a study of blood T cell repertoires in COVID-19. Overall study context: Sites in the United States, Italy and Spain provided acute and convalescent COVID-19 samples. PBMCs, B-cell-depleted T cells, or T cells provided the cDNA or gDNA that made up the material.

Seattle patients were enrolled while actively infected and followed longitudinally. This CDR3 is built from 16 residues. V lost 4 bases and J lost 2; bases outside the gene matches: 4. Per germline, CDR1 SGHRS and CDR2 YFSETQ. The sequenced sample was peripheral blood. This chain connects TRBV5-1 to TRBJ1-4; 11 bases match TRBD1. This receptor was identified in a woman aged 50 to 60 with COVID-19, enrolled during active disease. The CDR3 nucleotides are TGCGCCAGCAGCCGGACAGGGGGCTCGACTAATGAAAAACTGTTTTTT. Amino acids: CASSRTGGSTNEKLFF.